These 17 T cell receptor beta chains came from one sample sequenced in a study of T cells expressing NK-cell markers. TCRdb reprocessed the 5' RACE reads and stores each CDR3 protein as one record, lacking DNA. Its listing shows about 260,000 distinct CDR3 sequences. The sample taken for sequencing was blood T cells: a sorted CD56 or NKG2C T cell subset, CD4+ or CD8+ T cells, or bulk PBMC T cells (not recorded which). These receptors were taken from a young man in good health.

The rearrangement joins TRBV28 to TRBJ2-1; TCRdb reports TRBD1, a call that lacks DNA to check it against. The CDR3 runs 16 residues. Germline loops: CDR1 MDHEN, CDR2 SYDVKM. CDR3 sequence reads: CASSLLFQGRRNEQFF.

The chain combines TRBV30 with TRBJ2-1; the TCRdb call, TRBD2, lacks DNA for checking. The CDR3 runs 17 residues. Germline CDR1 is GTSNPN and CDR2 is SVGIG (reference sequence). The CDR3 loop is CAWGPGLAGVAYNEQFF.

V gene TRBV12-3 or TRBV12-4 combines with J gene TRBJ2-7. This CDR3 has 14 residues. The CDR3 is CASSLGTYSYEQYF.

The V and J genes are TRBV4-1 and TRBJ1-5. In germline, CDR1 is MGHRA, CDR2 YSYEKL. CDR3 length: 13 residues. The CDR3 loop is CASKFDVDQPQHF.

The genes are TRBV12-3 or TRBV12-4 and TRBJ1-2. The CDR3 spans 14 residues. CDR3 residues: CASHEMGANYGYTF.

The rearrangement joins TRBV5-6 to TRBJ2-1; the D call from TCRdb, TRBD2, cannot be confirmed without DNA. CDR1 and CDR2 from the germline V gene are SGHDT and YYEEEE. The CDR3 covers 13 residues. The CDR3 spells CASRAGVEDEQFF.

The rearrangement links TRBV20-1 to TRBJ1-1; TCRdb indicates TRBD1, and absent DNA this call remains unverified. The CDR3 runs to 14 residues. Germline CDR1 DFQATT, CDR2 SNEGSKA (reference sequence). The CDR3 sequence: CSARRGQGHTEAFF.

This sequence joins TRBV6-1 and TRBJ1-3; the D call from TCRdb, TRBD1, cannot be confirmed without DNA. The CDR3 has 15 amino acids. Per germline, CDR1 MNHNS and CDR2 SASEGT. The CDR3 is CASSPDRVAGNTIYF.

The chain's CDR3 is CASSLFSWGTEAFF. The chain links TRBV12-3 or TRBV12-4 to TRBJ1-1; TCRdb proposes TRBD1, but this gene call is untestable without DNA. The length of the CDR3 is 14 residues.

The rearrangement joins TRBV4-3 to TRBJ2-3; TCRdb outputs TRBD2, but without DNA this stays unchecked. The CDR3 consists of 16 residues. CDR1 is LGHNA, CDR2 YSLEER, per germline. The CDR3: CASSQGGSGRADTQYF.

The chain recombines TRBV15 with TRBJ2-3. Germline CDR1 is LNHNV and CDR2 is YYDKDF (reference sequence). The CDR3 is 15 amino acids. CDR3 protein: CATSRQDGSTDTQYF. Full variable domain (outside the CDR3, taken from reference TRBV15 and TRBJ2-3): DAMVIQNPRYQVTQFGKPVTLSCSQTLNHNVMYWYQQKSSQAPKLLFHYYDKDFNNEADTPDNFQSRRPNTSFCFLDIRSPGLGDTAMYLCATSRQDGSTDTQYFGPGTRLTVL.

The chain employs TRBV7-6 and TRBJ1-1; the TCRdb D gene call, TRBD1, has no DNA to confirm it. The CDR3 extends over 15 amino acids. In germline, CDR1 is SGHVS, CDR2 FNYEAQ. The CDR3: CASSLEGPMNTEAFF.

The genes are TRBV19 and TRBJ2-1; TCRdb indicates TRBD2, and absent DNA this call remains unverified. Per the germline V gene, CDR1 is LNHDA and CDR2 is SQIVND (reference sequence). The CDR3 is made up of 16 amino acids. The CDR3 spells CASSIFSGLSYNEQFF.

The genes are TRBV29-1 and TRBJ1-2; TCRdb's D gene call, TRBD1, goes unchecked for lack of DNA. The V gene's germline CDR1 is SQVTM and CDR2 ANQGSEA. The CDR3 sequence is 15 residues long. Here the CDR3 reads CSVEDGGVRGYGYTF.

The chain carries TRBV7-2 and TRBJ1-5. This CDR3 comprises 15 residues. The germline V gene encodes CDR1 SGHTA and CDR2 FQGNSA. The CDR3 here is CASSLTGHSNQPQHF.

The chain employs TRBV12-3 or TRBV12-4 and TRBJ1-5; there is no DNA to check the TCRdb D call of TRBD1. This CDR3 is 14 amino acids long. CDR3 region: CASNPTGPNQPQHF.

This chain joins TRBV29-1 and TRBJ2-1; as DNA is missing, the TRBD1 call by TCRdb cannot be tested. CDR1 and CDR2 from the germline V gene are SQVTM and ANQGSEA. CDR3 length: 17 amino acids. The CDR3 is CSVLTSGGAGVYNEQFF.